The 27 T cell receptor beta chains reported below all come from one sample, sequenced in a study of blood T cell repertoires in COVID-19. Assay: immunoSEQ multiplex PCR; the TCRdb copy retains only in-frame clones and omits some. The sample consists of 88,000 or so clones, 70% to 90% of them appearing once. The sample consisted of peripheral blood. The receptor set was obtained from a human donor in a cohort sampled during active COVID-19.

The rearrangement links TRBV9 to TRBJ2-7; 9 bases agree with TRBD2. With 4 bases clipped from V and 6 bases from J, the junction kept 14 bases outside the gene matches. The CDR3 contains 16 residues. Germline V gene sequence: CDR1 SGDLS, CDR2 YYNGEE. CDR3 nucleotide sequence: TGTGCCAGCAGCCCGACCCAATCTAGCGGGACTCGCGAGCAGTACTTC. Its translation: CASSPTQSSGTREQYF.

CDR3 coding DNA: TGTGCCAGCTCACCGGGGGGAGAGATTGAGCAGTTCTTC. Protein: CASSPGGEIEQFF. The chain links TRBV18 to TRBJ2-1; a possible D gene is TRBD2 (6 bases). The CDR3 has 13 amino acids. Germline CDR1 and CDR2: KGHSH and LQKENI. V was cut by 3 bases and J by 9 bases, with 12 bases left in between. Based on the CDR3 plus reference TRBV18 and TRBJ2-1, the full variable domain is NAGVMQNPRHLVRRRGQEARLRCSPMKGHSHVYWYRQLPEEGLKFMVYLQKENIIDESGMPKERFSAEFPKEGPSILRIQQVVRGDSAAYFCASSPGGEIEQFFGPGTRLTVL.

The CDR3 spells CASSIDLGGEHYEQYF. DNA for the CDR3: TGTGCCAGTAGTATAGATTTAGGAGGGGAGCACTACGAGCAGTACTTC. The V and J genes are TRBV19 and TRBJ2-7; D is possibly TRBD2 (6 bases). V lost 0 bases to trimming and J lost 3 bases, with 15 bases between them. CDR3 size: 16 residues. The V gene's germline CDR1 is LNHDA and CDR2 SQIVND (reference sequence).

This CDR3 is CATTKSGSYEQYF. The CDR3 region has the DNA TGTGCCACCACGAAATCGGGGAGCTACGAGCAGTACTTC. This chain uses TRBV28 with TRBJ2-7; weak D call: TRBD2 (5 bases). The CDR3 contains 13 residues. The V and J ends lost 10 bases and 3 bases respectively, with 16 bases between them. Per germline, CDR1 MDHEN and CDR2 SYDVKM.

The CDR3 is CASSQGNRVIGSYEQYF. CDR3 in DNA: TGTGCCAGCAGCCAAGGAAATCGGGTCATCGGGTCCTACGAGCAGTACTTC. This rearrangement joins TRBV3-1 (or the pseudogene TRBV3-2) to TRBJ2-7; no clear D gene. Trimming cost V 1 base and J 1 base, with 17 bases left between them. The CDR3 sequence is 17 residues long. From germline, CDR1 is LGHDT and CDR2 YNNKEL (reference sequence).

The rearrangement joins TRBV6-5 to TRBJ1-4; a weak D match, TRBD1 (5 bases). V shed 0 bases and J shed 2 bases, with 7 bases lying between them. This CDR3 is 15 amino acids long. Germline CDR1 and CDR2: MNHEY and SVGAGI. CDR3: CASSYSAGTNEKLFF. For the CDR3, the DNA is TGTGCCAGCAGTTACTCGGCAGGGACTAATGAAAAACTGTTTTTT.

The genes are TRBV9 and TRBJ1-6; perhaps TRBD1 as D (6 bases). Germline V CDR1 and CDR2: SGDLS, YYNGEE. This CDR3 region has 13 residues. The V gene lost 3 bases and the J gene lost 8 bases, with 9 bases spanning the gap. The CDR3 DNA reads as TGTGCCAGCAGCGCCCGGACAGATTCACCCCTCCACTTT. It is translated as CASSARTDSPLHF. The complete variable domain, with remaining parts taken from reference TRBV9 and TRBJ1-6, reads DSGVTQTPKHLITATGQRVTLRCSPRSGDLSVYWYQQSLDQGLQFLIQYYNGEERAKGNILERFSAQQFPDLHSELNLSSLELGDSALYFCASSARTDSPLHFGNGTRLTVT.

This sequence joins TRBV19 and TRBJ1-2; possibly TRBD1 for D (5 bases). The germline V and J ends were trimmed by 3 bases and 5 bases, with 10 bases remaining between them. The CDR3 loop spans 13 amino acids. The germline V gene has CDR1 LNHDA and CDR2 SQIVND (reference sequence). The CDR3 region is CASSILDSYGYTF. The CDR3 DNA follows: TGTGCCAGTAGTATTCTAGACAGTTATGGCTACACCTTC.

This chain links TRBV3-1 (or the pseudogene TRBV3-2) with TRBJ1-1, with D hard to call. V lost 3 bases to trimming and J lost 3 bases, with 11 bases between them. The CDR3 runs 14 residues. Germline V gene sequence: CDR1 LGHDT, CDR2 YNNKEL (reference sequence). The CDR3 loop reads CASSQGSWDTEAFF. CDR3 in DNA: TGTGCCAGCAGCCAGGGCAGTTGGGACACTGAAGCTTTCTTT.

This chain connects TRBV6-1 to TRBJ1-1; 7 bases fit TRBD1. There are 15 residues in the CDR3. Germline trimming cut 2 bases from V and 3 bases from J; bases unmatched to any gene: 6. The germline V gene encodes CDR1 MNHNS and CDR2 SASEGT. The CDR3 sequence: CASSEMTGPYTEAFF. The CDR3 DNA sequence: TGTGCCAGCAGTGAAATGACAGGGCCCTACACTGAAGCTTTCTTT.

This clone was detected a few times. The gene calls are TRBV19 and TRBJ1-2; TRBD1 matches 10 bases. Per the germline V gene, CDR1 is LNHDA and CDR2 is SQIVND (reference sequence). CDR3 length equals 18 residues. V lost 8 bases, J lost 7 bases, and 22 bases stayed unmatched. The CDR3 sequence is CASRTSGTGVVVNAGYTF. CDR3 in DNA: TGTGCCAGTCGGACCTCCGGGACAGGGGTTGTCGTTAATGCTGGCTACACCTTC.

With regard to this clone: Different DNA sequences within this sample yield the same CDR3. CDR3 DNA sequence: TGTGCCAGCAGTGAGTACTACGAGCAGTACTTC. Residues: CASSEYYEQYF. The chain carries TRBV2 and TRBJ2-7; D is uncertain. CDR3 length equals 11 residues. Germline V gene data show CDR1 as SNHLY and CDR2 as FYNNEI. The germline V and J ends were trimmed by 3 bases and 3 bases, with 3 bases remaining between them.

This chain connects TRBV9 to TRBJ2-2, with D hard to call. Germline V gives CDR1 SGDLS, CDR2 YYNGEE. Trimming pared 0 bases from V and 6 bases from J, leaving 12 bases between. The CDR3 extends over 15 amino acids. The CDR3 loop reads CASSVDGRSSGELFF. In DNA form, the CDR3 reads TGTGCCAGCAGCGTAGATGGCAGATCTTCCGGGGAGCTGTTTTTT. Filled out from reference TRBV9 and TRBJ2-2, the complete variable domain reads DSGVTQTPKHLITATGQRVTLRCSPRSGDLSVYWYQQSLDQGLQFLIQYYNGEERAKGNILERFSAQQFPDLHSELNLSSLELGDSALYFCASSVDGRSSGELFFGEGSRLTVL.

The chain employs TRBV11-2 and TRBJ2-3, with 7 bases matching TRBD2. CDR1 and CDR2 (germline): SGHAT, FQNNGV. After removal of 1 base from V and 1 base from J, the junction contained 11 bases not matched to a gene. This CDR3 contains 18 residues. CDR3 in amino acids: CASSLGGGGSLGTDTQYF. The CDR3 coding sequence is TGTGCCAGCAGCTTAGGGGGGGGAGGAAGTCTGGGCACAGATACGCAGTATTTT.

The chain combines TRBV25-1 with TRBJ1-1; weak D call: TRBD1 (5 bases). Trimming pared 8 bases from V and 14 bases from J, leaving 21 bases between. The CDR3 runs to 12 residues. CDR1 and CDR2 from the germline V gene are MGHDK and SYGVNS. For the CDR3, the DNA is TGTGCCAGCCTACTCAACGGACCAGGGATGTTCTTT. It specifies CASLLNGPGMFF.

The genes are TRBV28 and TRBJ2-3; D is possibly TRBD1 (5 bases). The CDR3 has 15 amino acids. Germline V gives CDR1 MDHEN, CDR2 SYDVKM. Trimming removed 4 bases at V and 5 bases at J, with 16 bases between. The CDR3 coding sequence is TGTGCCAGCAGTTCCCAGAAGGGGCTTGGAGATACGCAGTATTTT. Translating gives CASSSQKGLGDTQYF.

V and J are TRBV10-3 and TRBJ1-2; D remains ambiguous. The germline V gene has CDR1 ENHRY and CDR2 SYGVKD. The CDR3 is 12 residues long. The V gene lost 3 bases and the J gene lost 3 bases, with 5 bases spanning the gap. CDR3 in amino acids: CAISDSDYGYTF. Here the CDR3 DNA reads TGTGCCATCAGTGACAGTGACTATGGCTACACCTTC.

The V gene is TRBV27, the J gene TRBJ1-5; D not certain. The CDR3 extends over 15 amino acids. V was shortened by 6 bases and J by 3 bases, with 15 bases between the two germline ends. The germline gives CDR1 MNHEY, CDR2 SMNVEV (reference sequence). CDR3 sequence: CASRTYSVPNQPQHF. CDR3 bases: TGTGCCAGCAGGACCTACAGTGTCCCCAATCAGCCCCAGCATTTT.

In this sample, this clone turned up once. The chain recombines TRBV6-5 with TRBJ2-1; 7 bases are shared with TRBD2. There are 13 residues in the CDR3. CDR1 is MNHEY, CDR2 SVGAGI, per germline. The V and J ends lost 6 bases and 6 bases, in that order; junction bases with no gene match: 5. CDR3 nucleotide sequence: TGTGCCAGCAGGGGAGGGGAAGGCAATGAGCAGTTCTTC. It yields the protein CASRGGEGNEQFF.

The chain couples TRBV2 to TRBJ2-3, with D unclear. CDR1 and CDR2 from the germline V gene are SNHLY and FYNNEI. The CDR3 length is 12 residues. The V end was cut by 3 bases, the J end by 5 bases, with 6 bases between. CDR3 sequence reads: CASSDGRDTQYF. CDR3 DNA sequence: TGTGCCAGCAGTGATGGCAGAGATACGCAGTATTTT.

The chain has TRBV30 and TRBJ1-1, with D uncertain. The CDR3 is 11 amino acids. Germline V CDR1 and CDR2: GTSNPN, SVGIG (reference sequence). The V gene lost 2 bases and the J gene lost 4 bases, with 5 bases spanning the gap. The CDR3 sequence: CAWSRSTEAFF. The CDR3 region has the DNA TGTGCCTGGAGTAGGAGCACTGAAGCTTTCTTT.

The chain carries TRBV5-1 and TRBJ2-3, with 9 bases identical to TRBD1. The CDR3 length is 16 residues. The germline CDR1 and CDR2 sequences are SGHRS and YFSETQ. V lost 0 bases and J lost 2; bases outside the gene matches: 4. The CDR3 spells CASSLGQGGFTDTQYF. CDR3 nucleotides: TGCGCCAGCAGCTTGGGACAGGGGGGGTTCACAGATACGCAGTATTTT.

V gene TRBV18 combines with J gene TRBJ2-1; 8 bases match TRBD2. CDR1 KGHSH and CDR2 LQKENI come from the germline V gene. Losses at the gene ends were 3 bases for V and 8 bases for J; bases not matched to a gene: 3. CDR3 length equals 13 residues. CDR3 region: CASSPTGGYEQFF. The CDR3 nucleotides are TGTGCCAGCTCACCGACGGGGGGGTATGAGCAGTTCTTC.

The chain uses TRBV2 and TRBJ2-6; 8 positions agree with TRBD2. Germline assignment: CDR1 SNHLY and CDR2 FYNNEI. The V segment lost 7 bases and the J segment 0 bases; nucleotides outside the gene matches: 5. This CDR3 comprises 16 residues. The DNA of the CDR3 is TGTGCCAGCAAGTGGGCGGGGGGCTCTGGGGCCAACGTCCTGACTTTC. Protein product: CASKWAGGSGANVLTF. The full variable domain, with the rest looked up from reference TRBV2 and TRBJ2-6, is EPEVTQTPSHQVTQMGQEVILRCVPISNHLYFYWYRQILGQKVEFLVSFYNNEISEKSEIFDDQFSVERPDGSNFTLKIRSTKLEDSAMYFCASKWAGGSGANVLTFGAGSRLTVL.

V gene TRBV7-3 combines with J gene TRBJ1-1; 8 positions match TRBD1. The germline V gene encodes CDR1 SGHTA and CDR2 FQGTGA. The CDR3 consists of 15 residues. J was trimmed by 4 bases and V by 5 bases; bases with no gene match: 9. Here the CDR3 DNA reads TGTGCCAGCAGCACCTCAGGGGGCTACCCCACTGAAGCTTTCTTT. Amino acid sequence: CASSTSGGYPTEAFF. Filled out from reference TRBV7-3 and TRBJ1-1, the complete variable domain reads GAGVSQTPSNKVTEKGKYVELRCDPISGHTALYWYRQSLGQGPEFLIYFQGTGAADDSGLPNDRFFAVRPEGSVSTLKIQRTERGDSAVYLCASSTSGGYPTEAFFGQGTRLTVV.

The chain joins TRBV7-3 to TRBJ2-6; possibly TRBD1 for D (5 bases). Trimming left V 6 bases short and J 0 bases short, with 15 bases between. This CDR3 contains 17 residues. Germline V lookup: CDR1 SGHTA, CDR2 FQGTGA. The CDR3 coding sequence is TGTGCCAGCAGTAACACAGGACGGTCCTCTGGGGCCAACGTCCTGACTTTC. Its protein is CASSNTGRSSGANVLTF.

The chain recombines TRBV29-1 with TRBJ2-3; 10 bases are a match to TRBD1. The germline V gene has CDR1 SQVTM and CDR2 ANQGSEA. The V and J ends lost 6 bases and 2 bases, in that order; junction bases with no gene match: 8. There are 15 residues in the CDR3. CDR3 amino acids: CSVLSDRGATDTQYF. The CDR3 nucleotides are TGCAGCGTCCTGTCGGACAGGGGGGCCACAGATACGCAGTATTTT.